Following are 9 T cell receptor beta chains from one sample sequenced in a study of read filtering for tumor transcriptome and immune sequencing. From around 0.4 ug of RNA, a library with molecular barcoded alpha/delta and beta/gamma adaptors was made. Using its own MiXCR run on the reads, TCRdb lists one record per CDR3 protein. The repertoire includes tens of thousands of distinct CDR3 sequences, about 22% of them detected once, and 10% to 12% sits in the top ten. Sequencing was done on a sample of a population of CD138-negative cells sorted from bone marrow. Receptors were obtained from a donor at least 40 years old with multiple myeloma.

This chain links TRBV15 with TRBJ1-3, with no clear D. The CDR3 totals 14 residues. From germline, CDR1 is LNHNV and CDR2 YYDKDF (reference sequence). Trimming shortened V by 1 base and J by 6 bases, and 10 bases separated the two germline ends. The CDR3 sequence: CATSRGLSLNTIYF. Here the CDR3 DNA reads TGTGCCACCAGCAGAGGCCTGAGCCTAAACACCATATATTTT.

This clonotype was counted many times. This sequence joins TRBV30 and TRBJ2-1, with D possibly matching TRBD1 (6 bases). V lost 4 bases and J 11 bases, leaving 15 bases between the germline ends. The CDR3 spans 12 residues. Germline-derived CDR1 and CDR2 are GTSNPN and SVGIG (reference sequence). The CDR3 coding sequence is TGTGCCTGGACCCAGGGGACGCAAAAGCAGTTCTTC. It translates to CAWTQGTQKQFF.

Of note for this clonotype: Being one base from a much bigger clone, this may be a read error. The conserved closing phenylalanine or tryptophan is absent in this CDR3, likely reflecting a read error. This chain connects TRBV20-1 to TRBJ2-7; D uncertain. Germline CDR1 reads DFQATT; CDR2 reads SNEGSKA (reference sequence). This CDR3 has 14 amino acids. The V and J ends lost 0 bases and 2 bases respectively, with 11 bases between them. The CDR3 sequence: CSARDPAGAYEQYL. The DNA of the CDR3 is TGCAGTGCTAGAGATCCGGCAGGCGCCTACGAGCAGTACCTC.

Worth noting for this clonotype: Germline and junction disagree at one end, which may indicate a read error. The rearrangement joins TRBV24-1 to TRBJ2-1; possible D gene TRBD2, 7 bases. This CDR3 is 16 amino acids long. Germline V lookup: CDR1 KGHDR, CDR2 SFDVKD. The CDR3 DNA follows: TGTGCCACCAGTAATCCCCGGGGGGCCGCCTACAGTGAGCAGTTCTTC. Translated, it gives CATSNPRGAAYSEQFF.

This clonotype was counted ten times or more. This chain uses TRBV2 with TRBJ1-2; TRBD1 might be the D (5 bases). The CDR3 is 14 residues long. Trimming removed 5 bases from V and 3 bases from J, with 13 bases in between. CDR1 and CDR2 (germline): SNHLY, FYNNEI. The CDR3 sequence is CASSPGIPDYGYTF. The DNA of the CDR3 is TGTGCCAGCAGTCCAGGGATTCCCGACTATGGCTACACCTTC. The whole variable domain, remainder taken from reference TRBV2 and TRBJ1-2, is EPEVTQTPSHQVTQMGQEVILRCVPISNHLYFYWYRQILGQKVEFLVSFYNNEISEKSEIFDDQFSVERPDGSNFTLKIRSTKLEDSAMYFCASSPGIPDYGYTFGSGTRLTVV.

This clonotype was found many times. This chain uses TRBV5-1 with TRBJ1-2, with D hard to call. This CDR3 comprises 14 residues. The V and J ends lost 0 bases and 2 bases respectively, with 8 bases between them. In germline, CDR1 is SGHRS, CDR2 YFSETQ. The CDR3 coding sequence is TGCGCCAGCAGCTTGGAAAGCGTAAACTATGGCTACACCTTC. Amino acid sequence: CASSLESVNYGYTF.

Within the sample, this clonotype is medium-sized. The chain joins TRBV4-1 to TRBJ2-3; possibly TRBD1 for D (6 bases). Germline-derived CDR1 and CDR2 are MGHRA and YSYEKL. V dropped 7 bases and J dropped 3 bases, with 17 bases sitting between them. The length of the CDR3 is 15 residues. CDR3 loop: CASMGEGGLTDTQYF. The CDR3 bases are TGCGCCAGCATGGGGGAAGGGGGATTAACAGATACGCAGTATTTT.

Notes on this clonotype: Relative to the germline gene, one junction end is altered; a read error may explain this. J is TRBJ1-1 and V is TRBV28; D not resolved. Germline CDR1 and CDR2: MDHEN and SYDVKM. The CDR3 is 14 amino acids. This CDR3 is CASSFRQAGTEAIF. CDR3 in DNA: TGTGCCAGCAGTTTCCGCCAGGCGGGCACTGAAGCTATCTTT.

A few counts support this clonotype. The chain is built from TRBV5-1 and TRBJ2-5, with TRBD1 matching over 7 bases. The V gene end was trimmed by 7 bases and the J gene end by 5 bases; junction bases not matched to a gene: 8. The germline gives CDR1 SGHRS, CDR2 YFSETQ. This CDR3 comprises 13 residues. DNA for the CDR3: TGCGCCAGCGGTACAGGGGCGGCGGAGACCCAGTACTTC. Amino acids: CASGTGAAETQYF.